The 11 T cell receptor beta chains presented below share a single source sample, sequenced in a study of identical twins. From the 5' RACE reads, TCRdb called clonotypes with MiXCR, one entry per CDR3 protein. The sample includes roughly 1.6 million distinct CDR3 sequences, less than 35% of them seen just once. The sample taken for sequencing was cord blood. These receptors all stem from a newborn girl in good health.

This chain uses TRBV4-1 with TRBJ1-4; no firm D call. Per the germline V gene, CDR1 is MGHRA and CDR2 is YSYEKL. This CDR3 has 12 residues. V lost 6 bases and J lost 7, with 9 bases in between. The CDR3: CASSLPLEKLFF. The CDR3 DNA reads as TGCGCCAGCAGTCTACCACTTGAAAAACTGTTTTTT.

This clonotype was observed at least ten times. The CDR3 coding sequence is TGCAGCGTGATACAGGGGGAAAAACTGTTTTTT. Amino acids: CSVIQGEKLFF. The rearrangement joins TRBV29-1 to TRBJ1-4, with 7 bases identical to TRBD1. This CDR3 contains 11 residues. V was pared by 6 bases and J by 8 bases, with 3 bases of the junction left unmatched. Germline CDR1 SQVTM, CDR2 ANQGSEA.

This chain uses TRBV7-2 with TRBJ2-5, with D perhaps TRBD1 (5 bases). V was cut by 5 bases and J by 6 bases, with 19 bases left in between. Germline V CDR1 and CDR2: SGHTA, FQGNSA. This CDR3 contains 15 residues. The CDR3: CASSPSVWGSKTQYF. CDR3 in DNA: TGTGCCAGCAGCCCTTCAGTGTGGGGCTCAAAGACCCAGTACTTC. Full variable domain (remainder filled in from reference TRBV7-2 and TRBJ2-5): GAGVSQSPSNKVTEKGKDVELRCDPISGHTALYWYRQSLGQGLEFLIYFQGNSAPDKSGLPSDRFSAERTGGSVSTLTIQRTQQEDSAVYLCASSPSVWGSKTQYFGPGTRLLVL.

This clonotype was seen more than once but under ten times. The chain links TRBV3-1 to TRBJ2-5; D possibly corresponds to TRBD2 (5 bases). Germline V gene lookup returns CDR1 LGHDT and CDR2 YNNKEL (reference sequence). The CDR3 consists of 16 residues. V shed 0 bases and J shed 1 base, with 12 bases lying between them. CDR3 nucleotides: TGTGCCAGCAGCCAAGATCGGTCTAGCCTCCAAGAGACCCAGTACTTC. This gives the protein CASSQDRSSLQETQYF.

Remarks on this clonotype: With a much larger clone just one base away, this may be a read error. This chain uses TRBV5-1 with TRBJ2-1; D gene unclear. The J call is doubtful: the DNA matches TRBJ2-7 better. This CDR3 contains 16 residues. Germline CDR1 reads SGHRS; CDR2 reads YFSETQ. CDR3: CASSLDAARSYNEQYF. Written as DNA, the CDR3 is TGCGCCAGCAGCTTGGATGCCGCCCGGTCCTACAATGAGCAGTACTTC.

The table lists this clonotype with a few counts. V is TRBV10-3 and J is TRBJ1-3, with 7 nucleotides matching TRBD1. The length of the CDR3 is 16 residues. The V segment lost 6 bases and the J segment 0 bases; nucleotides outside the gene matches: 8. Germline CDR1 is ENHRY and CDR2 is SYGVKD. CDR3: CAISEGQLSSGNTIYF. In DNA, the CDR3 is TGTGCCATCAGCGAGGGACAGCTCTCCTCTGGAAACACCATATATTTT.

V and J are TRBV28 and TRBJ2-1; maybe TRBD1 (6 bases). Trimming shortened V by 6 bases and J by 2 bases, and 14 bases separated the two germline ends. The CDR3 is 15 amino acids. Germline CDR1 MDHEN, CDR2 SYDVKM. The chain's CDR3 is CASSSLGGTYNEQFF. CDR3 coding DNA: TGTGCCAGCAGCTCCTTAGGGGGTACCTACAATGAGCAGTTCTTC.

As regards this clonotype: The final CDR3 position lacks the conserved phenylalanine or tryptophan, pointing to a likely read error. The V gene is TRBV5-1, the J gene TRBJ2-1; 12 bases map to TRBD2. CDR1 and CDR2 from the germline V gene are SGHRS and YFSETQ. The CDR3 runs to 21 residues. V was pared by 0 bases and J by 0 bases, with 13 bases of the junction left unmatched. The CDR3 spells CASSLDPRGLAGQASYNEQFL. The DNA of the CDR3 is TGCGCCAGCAGCTTGGACCCTCGGGGACTAGCGGGCCAAGCCTCCTACAATGAGCAGTTCCTC.

This clonotype was seen a few times. The gene calls are TRBV13 and TRBJ1-1; D gene unclear. This CDR3 contains 13 residues. The V end was cut by 7 bases, the J end by 7 bases, with 16 bases between. From germline, CDR1 is PRHDT and CDR2 FYEKMQ (reference sequence). The DNA of the CDR3 is TGTGCCAGCACCCTAGCCGTAGGGAGTGAAGCTTTCTTT. This encodes CASTLAVGSEAFF. The full variable domain, with the rest looked up from reference TRBV13 and TRBJ1-1, is AAGVIQSPRHLIKEKRETATLKCYPIPRHDTVYWYQQGPGQDPQFLISFYEKMQSDKGSIPDRFSAQQFSDYHSELNMSSLELGDSALYFCASTLAVGSEAFFGQGTRLTVV.

V and J are TRBV12-3 or TRBV12-4 and TRBJ1-5, with 8 bases lining up with TRBD1. The trim removed 2 bases at V and 2 bases at J, leaving 5 bases unmatched. CDR3 length: 16 residues. The CDR3 is CASSLSPGQGNQPQHF. The CDR3 DNA reads as TGTGCCAGCAGTTTATCCCCGGGACAGGGCAATCAGCCCCAGCATTTT.

The rearrangement links TRBV25-1 to TRBJ2-4; D may be TRBD2 (5 bases). The DNA end is a closer match to TRBJ2-5, so the J assignment may be wrong. Germline CDR1 is MGHDK and CDR2 is SYGVNS. This CDR3 comprises 18 residues. The CDR3 DNA reads as TGTGCCAGCAGTGGTCGGGCCCCTAGCCGGGTCGGGCAAGAGACCCAGTACTTC. This codes for CASSGRAPSRVGQETQYF.